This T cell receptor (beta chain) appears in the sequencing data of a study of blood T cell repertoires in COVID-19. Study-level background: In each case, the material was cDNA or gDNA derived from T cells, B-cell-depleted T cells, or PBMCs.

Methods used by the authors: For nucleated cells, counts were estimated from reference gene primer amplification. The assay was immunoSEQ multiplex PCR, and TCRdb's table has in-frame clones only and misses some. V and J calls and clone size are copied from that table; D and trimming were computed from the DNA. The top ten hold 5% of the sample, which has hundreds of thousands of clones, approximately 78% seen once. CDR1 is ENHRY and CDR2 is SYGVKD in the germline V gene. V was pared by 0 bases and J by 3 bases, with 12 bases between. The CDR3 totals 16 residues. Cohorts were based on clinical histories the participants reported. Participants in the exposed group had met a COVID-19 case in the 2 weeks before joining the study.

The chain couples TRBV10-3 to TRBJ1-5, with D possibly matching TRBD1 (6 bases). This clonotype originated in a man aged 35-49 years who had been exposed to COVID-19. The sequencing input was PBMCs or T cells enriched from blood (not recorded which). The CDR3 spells CAISESRGADNQPQHF. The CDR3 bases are TGTGCCATCAGTGAGTCTCGGGGGGCCGACAATCAGCCCCAGCATTTT.